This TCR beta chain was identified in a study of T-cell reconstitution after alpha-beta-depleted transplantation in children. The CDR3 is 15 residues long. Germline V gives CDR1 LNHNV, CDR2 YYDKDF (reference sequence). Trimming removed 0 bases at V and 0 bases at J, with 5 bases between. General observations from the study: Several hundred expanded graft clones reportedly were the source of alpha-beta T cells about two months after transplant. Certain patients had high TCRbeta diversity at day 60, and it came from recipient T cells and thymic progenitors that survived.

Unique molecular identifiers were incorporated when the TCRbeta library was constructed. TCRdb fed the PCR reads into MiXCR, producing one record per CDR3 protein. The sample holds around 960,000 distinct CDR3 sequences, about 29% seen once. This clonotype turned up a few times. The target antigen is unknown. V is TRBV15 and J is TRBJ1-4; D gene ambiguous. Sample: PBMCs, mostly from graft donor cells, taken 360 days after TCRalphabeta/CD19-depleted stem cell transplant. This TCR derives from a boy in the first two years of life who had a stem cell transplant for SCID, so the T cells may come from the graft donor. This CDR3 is CATSRDPATNEKLFF. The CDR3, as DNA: TGTGCCACCAGCAGAGATCCCGCAACTAATGAAAAACTGTTTTTT.